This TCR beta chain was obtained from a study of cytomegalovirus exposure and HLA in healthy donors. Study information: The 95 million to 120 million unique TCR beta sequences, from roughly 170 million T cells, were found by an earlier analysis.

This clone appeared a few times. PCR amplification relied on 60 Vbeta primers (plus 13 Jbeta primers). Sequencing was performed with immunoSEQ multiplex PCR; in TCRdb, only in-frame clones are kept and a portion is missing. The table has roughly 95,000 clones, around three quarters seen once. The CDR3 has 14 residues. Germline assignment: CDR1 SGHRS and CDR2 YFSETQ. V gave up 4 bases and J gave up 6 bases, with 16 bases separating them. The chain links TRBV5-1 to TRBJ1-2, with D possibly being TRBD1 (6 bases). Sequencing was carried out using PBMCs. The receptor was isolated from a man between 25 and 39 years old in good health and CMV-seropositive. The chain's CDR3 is CASSPRTDTNGYTF. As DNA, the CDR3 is TGCGCCAGCAGCCCCCGGACAGACACCAATGGCTACACCTTC.